This T cell receptor beta chain comes out of a study of T cells after posttransplantation cyclophosphamide. Assay: immunoSEQ multiplex PCR; the TCRdb copy retains only in-frame clones and omits some. Of thousands of clones in the sample, nearly 99% were seen once. This CDR3 contains 14 residues. Germline lookup yields CDR1 LNHDA and CDR2 SQIVND (reference sequence). V gave up 6 bases and J gave up 4 bases; unmatched junction bases: 6. Material: naive CD8+ T cells sorted from PBMCs. This chain links TRBV19 with TRBJ2-7; the match to TRBD1 covers 10 bases. The receptor was derived from a middle-aged man in good health, CMV-negative, and a related stem cell transplant donor. CDR3 in amino acids: CASRSGQGLYEQYF. CDR3 nucleotide sequence: TGTGCCAGTAGATCGGGACAGGGGCTGTACGAGCAGTACTTC.